This entry is about one TCR beta chain. It was with 60 Vbeta and 13 Jbeta primers that the PCR ran. Sequenced by immunoSEQ multiplex PCR; TCRdb stores in-frame clones only, minus some. Of about 140,000 clones in the sample, 78% are singletons; the top ten hold around 3%. This sample was included in a study of cytomegalovirus exposure and HLA in healthy donors. Per germline, CDR1 MGHDK and CDR2 SYGVNS. V was pared by 5 bases and J by 0 bases, with 8 bases between. This CDR3 contains 14 residues. Material: PBMCs. This TCR was sampled from a female donor in good health and CMV-seronegative. The genes are TRBV25-1 and TRBJ2-1; D possibly corresponds to TRBD2 (5 bases). The CDR3 protein is CASSLGSSYNEQFF. CDR3 DNA: TGTGCCAGCAGTCTGGGGAGCTCCTACAATGAGCAGTTCTTC.